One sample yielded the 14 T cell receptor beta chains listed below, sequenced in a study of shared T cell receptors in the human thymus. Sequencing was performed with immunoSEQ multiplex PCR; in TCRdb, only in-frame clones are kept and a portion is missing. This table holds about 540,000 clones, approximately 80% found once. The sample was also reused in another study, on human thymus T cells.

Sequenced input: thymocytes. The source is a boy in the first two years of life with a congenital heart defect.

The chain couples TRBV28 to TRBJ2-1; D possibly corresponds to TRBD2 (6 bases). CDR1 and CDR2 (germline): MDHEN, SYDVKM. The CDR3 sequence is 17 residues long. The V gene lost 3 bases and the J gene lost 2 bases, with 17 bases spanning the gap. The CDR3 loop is CASSFNAPSDAYNEQFF. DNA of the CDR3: TGTGCCAGCAGTTTCAACGCGCCTAGCGATGCCTACAATGAGCAGTTCTTC.

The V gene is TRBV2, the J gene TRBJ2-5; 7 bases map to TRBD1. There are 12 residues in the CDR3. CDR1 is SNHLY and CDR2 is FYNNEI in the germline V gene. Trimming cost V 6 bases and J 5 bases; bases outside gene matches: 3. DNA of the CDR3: TGTGCCAGCAGCGACAGGGTGGAGACCCAGTACTTC. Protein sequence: CASSDRVETQYF.

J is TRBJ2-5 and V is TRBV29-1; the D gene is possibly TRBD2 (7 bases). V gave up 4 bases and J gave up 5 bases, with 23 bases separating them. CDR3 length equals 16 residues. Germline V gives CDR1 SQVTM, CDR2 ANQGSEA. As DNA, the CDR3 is TGCAGCGTTGGTGCGGGGGTACGACAGGTGCGGGAGACCCAGTACTTC. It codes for CSVGAGVRQVRETQYF.

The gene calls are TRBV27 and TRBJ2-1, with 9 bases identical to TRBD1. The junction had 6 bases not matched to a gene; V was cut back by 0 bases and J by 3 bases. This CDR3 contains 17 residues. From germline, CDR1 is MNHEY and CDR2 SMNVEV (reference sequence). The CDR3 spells CASSLSGQGNLYNEQFF. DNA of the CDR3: TGTGCCAGCAGTTTATCGGGACAGGGAAACCTCTACAATGAGCAGTTCTTC.

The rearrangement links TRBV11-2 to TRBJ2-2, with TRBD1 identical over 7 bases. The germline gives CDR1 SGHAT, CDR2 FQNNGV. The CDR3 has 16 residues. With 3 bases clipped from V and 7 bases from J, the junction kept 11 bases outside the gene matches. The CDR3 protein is CASSFSAGGRHGELFF. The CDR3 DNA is TGTGCCAGCAGCTTTTCGGCAGGGGGTCGACACGGGGAGCTGTTTTTT.

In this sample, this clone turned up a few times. In DNA, the CDR3 is TGTGCCAGTAGCCAACTTGGAACCGTAGCCAAGGGGAATGAGCAGTTCTTC. Its translation is CASSQLGTVAKGNEQFF. This sequence joins TRBV19 and TRBJ2-1; D perhaps matches TRBD1 (5 bases). Germline V CDR1 and CDR2: LNHDA, SQIVND (reference sequence). Trimming took off 6 bases at V and 7 bases at J, with 25 bases between the two ends. The CDR3 sequence is 17 residues long.

The CDR3 coding sequence is TGTGCCAGCAGCTTTACCAGGGTCTCTGGAAACACCATATATTTT. Amino acids: CASSFTRVSGNTIYF. This chain uses TRBV5-8 with TRBJ1-3; maybe TRBD1 (5 bases). Deletions cut 2 bases from V and 0 bases from J, with 9 bases between. This CDR3 is 15 amino acids long. Germline-derived CDR1 and CDR2 are SGHTS and YDEGEE.

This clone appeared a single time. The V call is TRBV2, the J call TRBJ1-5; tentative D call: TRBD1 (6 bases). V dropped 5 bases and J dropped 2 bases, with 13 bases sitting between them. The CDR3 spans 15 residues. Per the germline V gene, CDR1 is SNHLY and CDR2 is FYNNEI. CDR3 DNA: TGTGCCAGCAGTCCCAGGGGAACTGGCAATCAGCCCCAGCATTTT. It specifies CASSPRGTGNQPQHF.

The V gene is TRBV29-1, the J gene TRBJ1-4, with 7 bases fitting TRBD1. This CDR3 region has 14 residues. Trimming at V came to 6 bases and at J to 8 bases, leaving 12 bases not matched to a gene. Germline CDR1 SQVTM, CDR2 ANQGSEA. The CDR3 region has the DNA TGCAGCGTAGCAGAACAGGGGCGGTTAGAAAAACTGTTTTTT. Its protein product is CSVAEQGRLEKLFF.

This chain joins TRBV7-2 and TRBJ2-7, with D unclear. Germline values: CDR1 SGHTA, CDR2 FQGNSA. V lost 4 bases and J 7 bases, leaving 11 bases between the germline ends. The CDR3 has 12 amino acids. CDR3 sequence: CASSSAPREQYF. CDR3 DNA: TGTGCCAGCAGCTCCGCCCCCCGGGAGCAGTACTTC.

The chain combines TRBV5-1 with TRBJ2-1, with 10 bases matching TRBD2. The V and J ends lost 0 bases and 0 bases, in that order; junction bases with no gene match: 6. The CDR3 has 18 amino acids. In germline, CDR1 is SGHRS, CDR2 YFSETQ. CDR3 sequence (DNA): TGCGCCAGCAGCTTGGCCGGACTAGCGGCTTACTCCTACAATGAGCAGTTCTTC. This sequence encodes CASSLAGLAAYSYNEQFF. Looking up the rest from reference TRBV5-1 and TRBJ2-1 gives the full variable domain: KAGVTQTPRYLIKTRGQQVTLSCSPISGHRSVSWYQQTPGQGLQFLFEYFSETQRNKGNFPGRFSGRQFSNSRSEMNVSTLELGDSALYLCASSLAGLAAYSYNEQFFGPGTRLTVL.

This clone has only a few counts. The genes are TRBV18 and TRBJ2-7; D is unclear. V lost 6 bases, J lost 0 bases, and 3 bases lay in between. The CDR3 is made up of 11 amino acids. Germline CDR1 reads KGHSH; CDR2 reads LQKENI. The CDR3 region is CASSHSYEQYF. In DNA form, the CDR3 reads TGTGCCAGCTCCCACTCCTACGAGCAGTACTTC.

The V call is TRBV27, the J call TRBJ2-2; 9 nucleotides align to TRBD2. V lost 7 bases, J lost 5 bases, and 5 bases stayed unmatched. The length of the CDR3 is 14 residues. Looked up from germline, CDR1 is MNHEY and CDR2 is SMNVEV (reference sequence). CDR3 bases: TGTGCCAGCATGGCGGGAGGGGAAACCGGGGAGCTGTTTTTT. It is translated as CASMAGGETGELFF.

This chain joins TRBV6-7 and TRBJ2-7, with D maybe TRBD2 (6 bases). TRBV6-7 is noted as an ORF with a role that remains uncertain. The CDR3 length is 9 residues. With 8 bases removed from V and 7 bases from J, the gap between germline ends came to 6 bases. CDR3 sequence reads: CASGGEQYF. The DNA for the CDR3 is TGTGCCAGCGGGGGGGAGCAGTACTTC.